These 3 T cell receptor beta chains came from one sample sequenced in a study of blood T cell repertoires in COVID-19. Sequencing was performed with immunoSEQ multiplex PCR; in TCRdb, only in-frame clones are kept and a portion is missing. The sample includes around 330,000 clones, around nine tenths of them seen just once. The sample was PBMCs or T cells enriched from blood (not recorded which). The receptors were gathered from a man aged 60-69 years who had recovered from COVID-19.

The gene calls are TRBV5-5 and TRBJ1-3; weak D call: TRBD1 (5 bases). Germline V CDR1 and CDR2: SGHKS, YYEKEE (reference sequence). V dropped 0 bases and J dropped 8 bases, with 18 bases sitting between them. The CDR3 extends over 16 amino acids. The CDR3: CASSLVPDIVLDTIYF. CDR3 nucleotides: TGTGCCAGCAGCTTGGTCCCGGACATTGTTTTAGACACCATATATTTT.

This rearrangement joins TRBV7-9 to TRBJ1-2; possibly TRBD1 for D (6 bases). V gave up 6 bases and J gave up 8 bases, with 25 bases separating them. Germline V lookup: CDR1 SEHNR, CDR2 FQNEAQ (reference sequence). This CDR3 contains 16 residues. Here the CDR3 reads CASRNTAGRGRRGYTF. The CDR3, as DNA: TGTGCCAGCAGAAACACGGCGGGCAGGGGACGGAGAGGCTACACCTTC.

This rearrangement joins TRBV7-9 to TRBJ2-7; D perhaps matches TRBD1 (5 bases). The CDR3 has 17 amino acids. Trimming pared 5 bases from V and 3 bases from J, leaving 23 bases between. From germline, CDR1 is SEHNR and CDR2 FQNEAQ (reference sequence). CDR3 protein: CASSPPRLGRVSYEQYF. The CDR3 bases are TGTGCCAGCAGCCCGCCCCGCCTCGGCAGGGTGAGCTACGAGCAGTACTTC.